A single sample is the source of the 20 T cell receptor beta chains below, sequenced in a study of shared clonotypes between healthy human individuals. Only in-frame clones appear in the TCRdb table, and some are missing; sequencing was by immunoSEQ multiplex PCR. Among about 2,100,000 clones listed, more than 85% were seen once. Naive CD8 cells, CD45RO-negative and positively selected for CCR7, excluded terminally differentiated effector memory CD45RA+ cells. The sequencing sample was made of naive CD8+ T cells from PBMCs. The receptor set was obtained from a young man in good health. Some clones in this sample may be carry-over from other donors' samples.

The genes are TRBV27 and TRBJ2-7; 10 bases fit TRBD2. This CDR3 is built from 18 residues. CDR1 and CDR2 (germline): MNHEY, SMNVEV (reference sequence). V lost 6 bases to trimming and J lost 2 bases; unmatched junction nucleotides: 16. Here the CDR3 reads CASSSKNSPLAGAYEQYF. The CDR3 DNA reads as TGTGCCAGCAGCTCCAAAAATTCCCCGCTAGCGGGAGCCTACGAGCAGTACTTC.

This clone was counted only a few times. The chain is built from TRBV28 and TRBJ2-1; D ambiguous. CDR1 and CDR2 from the germline V gene are MDHEN and SYDVKM. The CDR3 runs 11 residues. Trimming cost V 4 bases and J 9 bases, with 7 bases left between them. The CDR3 spells CASSSPGEQFF. CDR3 nucleotide sequence: TGTGCCAGCAGTTCCCCGGGTGAGCAGTTCTTC.

The rearrangement uses TRBV30 and TRBJ1-1; 8 bases fit TRBD1. CDR1 is GTSNPN, CDR2 SVGIG, per germline (reference sequence). This CDR3 has 13 residues. The trim removed 7 bases at V and 6 bases at J, leaving 10 bases unmatched. The CDR3 DNA reads as TGTGCCTATTGGACAGGGTCAATAGCTGAAGCTTTCTTT. This encodes CAYWTGSIAEAFF. Supplemented by reference TRBV30 and TRBJ1-1, the full variable domain reads SQTIHQWPATLVQPVGSPLSLECTVEGTSNPNLYWYRQAAGRGLQLLFYSVGIGQISSEVPQNLSASRPQDRQFILSSKKLLLSDSGFYLCAYWTGSIAEAFFGQGTRLTVV.

This clone has only one observation. This rearrangement joins TRBV4-1 to TRBJ2-2, with a weak D call TRBD2 (6 bases). V was clipped by 2 bases and J by 2 bases, with 15 bases between them. Germline V gene data show CDR1 as MGHRA and CDR2 as YSYEKL. The CDR3 sequence is 17 residues long. CDR3 region: CASSQTWGGFNTGELFF. CDR3 nucleotides: TGCGCCAGCAGCCAAACCTGGGGAGGATTCAACACCGGGGAGCTGTTTTTT.

CDR3 residues: CASSVIPLDRGGEQYF. The CDR3 DNA reads TGTGCCAGCAGCGTAATTCCCTTAGACAGGGGAGGCGAGCAGTACTTC. The chain recombines TRBV9 with TRBJ2-7; 8 nucleotides agree with TRBD1. Unmatched junction bases numbered 12, after V lost 1 base and J lost 6 bases. Per the germline V gene, CDR1 is SGDLS and CDR2 is YYNGEE. The CDR3 is 16 amino acids. The full variable domain, rest sourced from reference TRBV9 and TRBJ2-7, is DSGVTQTPKHLITATGQRVTLRCSPRSGDLSVYWYQQSLDQGLQFLIQYYNGEERAKGNILERFSAQQFPDLHSELNLSSLELGDSALYFCASSVIPLDRGGEQYFGPGTRLTVT.

V gene TRBV19 combines with J gene TRBJ2-2; D call uncertain. This CDR3 contains 14 residues. Trimming took 9 bases from V and 2 from J, leaving 13 bases between them. CDR1 and CDR2 (germline): LNHDA, SQIVND (reference sequence). In DNA, the CDR3 is TGTGCCAGCAAAAGGCAGAGCAACACCGGGGAGCTGTTTTTT. Translation gives CASKRQSNTGELFF. Using reference TRBV19 and TRBJ2-2 for the parts outside the CDR3, the full variable domain is DGGITQSPKYLFRKEGQNVTLSCEQNLNHDAMYWYRQDPGQGLRLIYYSQIVNDFQKGDIAEGYSVSREKKESFPLTVTSAQKNPTAFYLCASKRQSNTGELFFGEGSRLTVL.

The chain recombines TRBV15 with TRBJ2-7; D possibly corresponds to TRBD2 (7 bases). The germline CDR1 and CDR2 sequences are LNHNV and YYDKDF (reference sequence). V was trimmed by 0 bases and J by 0 bases, leaving 15 bases between them. The CDR3 covers 17 residues. CDR3 sequence reads: CATSRDRGGPSSYEQYF. The CDR3, as DNA: TGTGCCACCAGCAGAGATAGGGGGGGCCCTAGCTCCTACGAGCAGTACTTC.

Details on this clone: Other DNA sequences of this sample code for an identical CDR3. The CDR3 DNA follows: TGTGCCAGCAGCCCCGGGGGTTCGTATGGCTACACCTTC. It codes for CASSPGGSYGYTF. V gene TRBV7-6 combines with J gene TRBJ1-2; D may be TRBD1 (5 bases). With 5 bases removed from V and 5 bases from J, the gap between germline ends came to 12 bases. Germline CDR1 is SGHVS and CDR2 is FNYEAQ. There are 13 residues in the CDR3.

This chain links TRBV28 with TRBJ2-7; D gene ambiguous. The CDR3 is 13 amino acids. Germline loops: CDR1 MDHEN, CDR2 SYDVKM. The V end lost 5 bases, the J end lost 2 bases, and 10 bases lay between the germline ends. CDR3 sequence: CASSAQLTYEQYF. The CDR3 bases are TGTGCCAGCAGTGCCCAGTTAACCTACGAGCAGTACTTC.

V gene TRBV19 combines with J gene TRBJ1-1; possible D gene TRBD1, 5 bases. V lost 2 bases and J 3 bases, leaving 13 bases between the germline ends. The CDR3 has 15 amino acids. Germline V CDR1 and CDR2: LNHDA, SQIVND (reference sequence). CDR3 loop: CASSILGDEDTEAFF. The CDR3 bases are TGTGCCAGTAGTATACTAGGGGATGAGGACACTGAAGCTTTCTTT.

The V and J genes are TRBV7-8 and TRBJ1-2; D remains unclear. Germline values: CDR1 SGHVS, CDR2 FQNEAQ. The length of the CDR3 is 18 residues. V shed 1 base and J shed 6 bases, with 24 bases lying between them. The CDR3 DNA reads as TGTGCCAGCAGCTTAGAGATGATCGCGGCTCCGACCGGGAATGGCTACACCTTC. This sequence encodes CASSLEMIAAPTGNGYTF. The full variable domain, rest sourced from reference TRBV7-8 and TRBJ1-2, is GAGVSQSPRYKVAKRGQDVALRCDPISGHVSLFWYQQALGQGPEFLTYFQNEAQLDKSGLPSDRFFAERPEGSVSTLKIQRTQQEDSAVYLCASSLEMIAAPTGNGYTFGSGTRLTVV.

The chain employs TRBV6-1 and TRBJ1-2; D gene ambiguous. Trimming pared 1 base from V and 3 bases from J, leaving 18 bases between. The CDR3 covers 17 residues. The germline CDR1 and CDR2 sequences are MNHNS and SASEGT. CDR3 coding DNA: TGTGCCAGCAGTGAAGTAGGCGGGCACTTGACCCACTATGGCTACACCTTC. Protein: CASSEVGGHLTHYGYTF.

The V call is TRBV29-1, the J call TRBJ2-5; 9 bases agree with TRBD1. The better agreement between TRBJ2-7 and the DNA end casts doubt on the J call. Looked up from germline, CDR1 is SQVTM and CDR2 is ANQGSEA. This CDR3 contains 13 residues. CDR3 coding DNA: TGCAGCGTTCCGGGACAGGGATTTTTCGAGCAGTACTTC. This sequence encodes CSVPGQGFFEQYF.

The genes are TRBV28 and TRBJ2-3; no clear D gene. Trimming removed 2 bases from V and 1 base from J, with 10 bases in between. The CDR3 has 15 residues. Germline V gene data show CDR1 as MDHEN and CDR2 as SYDVKM. CDR3 nucleotides: TGTGCCAGCAGTTTAATGAGTGAGGGCACAGATACGCAGTATTTT. It translates to CASSLMSEGTDTQYF.

The rearrangement joins TRBV11-2 to TRBJ1-5, with TRBD1 matching 7 bases. CDR3 length equals 15 residues. CDR1 is SGHAT, CDR2 FQNNGV, per germline. J gave up 1 base and V 5 bases, and 5 bases lay outside the gene matches. CDR3 sequence: CASSPEGASNQPQHF. The CDR3 DNA is TGTGCCAGCAGCCCGGAGGGGGCGAGCAATCAGCCCCAGCATTTT.

V is TRBV28 and J is TRBJ2-1; D is possibly TRBD1 (6 bases). In germline, CDR1 is MDHEN, CDR2 SYDVKM. This CDR3 is 13 amino acids long. V gave up 2 bases and J gave up 10 bases, with 12 bases separating them. CDR3 region: CASSLGSTGEQFF. The CDR3 bases are TGTGCCAGCAGTTTAGGGTCGACAGGAGAGCAGTTCTTC.

V gene TRBV7-8 combines with J gene TRBJ2-7; the D gene could be TRBD1 or TRBD2 (7 bases each). V dropped 2 bases and J dropped 6 bases, with 23 bases sitting between them. The CDR3 runs 17 residues. Germline CDR1 is SGHVS and CDR2 is FQNEAQ. In nucleotides, the CDR3 is TGTGCCAGCAGCTTATACCCGGGAGGCAGGGGGTTTTTCGAGCAGTACTTC. Protein: CASSLYPGGRGFFEQYF.

In DNA, the CDR3 is TGTGCCAGTAGAAACCGACAGATCGATAGCAATCAGCCCCAGCATTTT. This translates into CASRNRQIDSNQPQHF. This sequence joins TRBV19 and TRBJ1-5, with D maybe TRBD1 (5 bases). This CDR3 is built from 16 residues. Trimming left V 6 bases short and J 0 bases short, with 15 bases between. Germline loops: CDR1 LNHDA, CDR2 SQIVND (reference sequence).

The gene calls are TRBV28 and TRBJ1-2; D gene uncertain. The CDR3 spans 13 residues. Germline CDR1 and CDR2: MDHEN and SYDVKM. Trimming cost V 6 bases and J 3 bases, with 11 bases left between them. The CDR3 loop reads CASRPGRYYGYTF. The CDR3 bases are TGTGCCAGCAGGCCCGGACGCTACTATGGCTACACCTTC.

This rearrangement joins TRBV14 to TRBJ1-2; 7 bases match TRBD1. There are 13 residues in the CDR3. Germline V gives CDR1 SGHDN, CDR2 FVKESK. J gave up 8 bases and V 2 bases, and 5 bases lay outside the gene matches. CDR3 protein: CASSQLQGIGYTF. In DNA, the CDR3 is TGTGCCAGCAGCCAATTACAGGGGATAGGCTACACCTTC.